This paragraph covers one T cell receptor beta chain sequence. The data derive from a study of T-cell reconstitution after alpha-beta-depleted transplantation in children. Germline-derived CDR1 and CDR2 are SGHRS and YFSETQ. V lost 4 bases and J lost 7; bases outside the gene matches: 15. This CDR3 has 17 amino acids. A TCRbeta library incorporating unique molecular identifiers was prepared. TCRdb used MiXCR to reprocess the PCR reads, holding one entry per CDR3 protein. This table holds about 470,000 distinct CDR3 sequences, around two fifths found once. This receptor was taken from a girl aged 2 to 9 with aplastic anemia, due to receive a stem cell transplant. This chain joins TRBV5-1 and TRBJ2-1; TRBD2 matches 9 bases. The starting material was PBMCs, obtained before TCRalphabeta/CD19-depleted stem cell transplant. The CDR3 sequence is CASSLWIEVAGVNEQFF. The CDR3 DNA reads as TGCGCCAGCAGCCTGTGGATAGAGGTAGCGGGAGTAAATGAGCAGTTCTTC.